Below are 21 T cell receptor beta chains sequenced from a single sample in a study of beta chain features in type 1 diabetes. General study findings and limits: Type 1 diabetes patients had TCRB CDR3s that were shorter (moderately but significantly so) in all four CD4+ subsets.

These receptors have no identified antigens. Sequencing targeted expressed TCRB transcripts, as all isolated RNA had been reverse transcribed. TCRdb's copy holds only in-frame clones and misses some; the assay was immunoSEQ multiplex PCR. Of roughly 70,000 clones in the sample, roughly 50% were seen once. Sequenced input: central memory CD4+ T cells from blood. Receptors were obtained from a man aged 25 to 40 with type 1 diabetes.

This chain connects TRBV10-2 to TRBJ1-5, with D perhaps matching TRBD1 (5 bases). Looked up from germline, CDR1 is WSHSY and CDR2 is SAAADI. The CDR3 totals 15 residues. Deletions cut 1 base from V and 6 bases from J, with 13 bases between. The DNA of the CDR3 is TGCGCCAGCAGTGAGTTTAGGGGTAGGAGTCAGCCCCAGCATTTT. Translating gives CASSEFRGRSQPQHF.

The V gene is TRBV5-1, the J gene TRBJ2-1, with D possibly being TRBD1 (5 bases). V lost 5 bases and J lost 4, with 16 bases in between. The germline gives CDR1 SGHRS, CDR2 YFSETQ. The length of the CDR3 is 15 residues. The CDR3 spells CASRSQGYGYNEQFF. The CDR3 bases are TGCGCCAGCAGATCGCAGGGTTACGGATACAATGAGCAGTTCTTC.

V gene TRBV11-2 combines with J gene TRBJ1-2, with D uncertain. Germline V gene lookup returns CDR1 SGHAT and CDR2 FQNNGV. CDR3 length: 14 amino acids. The V gene lost 5 bases and the J gene lost 2 bases, with 12 bases spanning the gap. CDR3 coding DNA: TGTGCCAGCAGCCCCCGATACGGGAACTATGGCTACACCTTC. Amino acids: CASSPRYGNYGYTF.

The chain couples TRBV7-6 to TRBJ2-5, with D unclear. Trimming took off 3 bases at V and 4 bases at J, with 9 bases between the two ends. The CDR3 has 13 residues. The germline CDR1 and CDR2 sequences are SGHVS and FNYEAQ. In DNA, the CDR3 is TGTGCCAGCAGCTTTGCCCCGGGAGAGACCCAGTACTTC. Amino acids: CASSFAPGETQYF.

V gene TRBV7-9 combines with J gene TRBJ1-4; D may be TRBD1 (6 bases). Trimming removed 5 bases at V and 5 bases at J, with 12 bases between. CDR3 length: 14 amino acids. The germline V gene encodes CDR1 SEHNR and CDR2 FQNEAQ (reference sequence). The CDR3 loop reads CASSVGGGNEKLFF. Written as DNA, the CDR3 is TGTGCCAGCAGCGTGGGAGGGGGAAATGAAAAACTGTTTTTT.

The chain combines TRBV19 with TRBJ2-7; TRBD2 aligns across 10 bases. The trim removed 6 bases at V and 6 bases at J, leaving 8 bases unmatched. Looked up from germline, CDR1 is LNHDA and CDR2 is SQIVND (reference sequence). This CDR3 has 14 residues. The CDR3 bases are TGTGCCAGTAGAGCTCCGGGACTAGCGAGCGAGCAGTACTTC. It codes for CASRAPGLASEQYF.

In this sample, this clone turned up a few times. The rearrangement uses TRBV7-9 and TRBJ2-1; a weak D match, TRBD2 (6 bases). V lost 1 base, J lost 0 bases, and 16 bases lay in between. Germline CDR1 is SEHNR and CDR2 is FQNEAQ (reference sequence). This CDR3 has 18 amino acids. CDR3 DNA: TGTGCCAGCAGCTTAGGGGGTGGCGGAGGGAGCTCCTACAATGAGCAGTTCTTC. It is translated as CASSLGGGGGSSYNEQFF.

In nucleotides, the CDR3 is TGTGCCAGCAGCTTGGGACCGGGACAGGGGGGCTACGAGCAGTACTTC. Translating gives CASSLGPGQGGYEQYF. V and J are TRBV5-6 and TRBJ2-5; 11 positions match TRBD1. The J call may be wrong; the DNA end is better matched by TRBJ2-7. Germline CDR1 is SGHDT and CDR2 is YYEEEE. CDR3 length: 16 residues.

The gene calls are TRBV5-1 and TRBJ2-5; 12 nucleotides align to TRBD2. J was trimmed by 1 base and V by 4 bases; bases with no gene match: 11. The CDR3 covers 18 residues. The germline V gene has CDR1 SGHRS and CDR2 YFSETQ. CDR3 sequence reads: CASSARLAGALPQETQYF. The CDR3 DNA reads TGCGCCAGCAGCGCGCGACTAGCGGGAGCCCTCCCCCAAGAGACCCAGTACTTC.

The V gene is TRBV6-5, the J gene TRBJ2-3, with TRBD1 matching 11 bases. Germline loops: CDR1 MNHEY, CDR2 SVGAGI. The CDR3 is made up of 14 amino acids. V was clipped by 6 bases and J by 4 bases; unmatched bases: 3. The DNA of the CDR3 is TGTGCCAGCAGCCCGGGACAGGGGGCAGATACGCAGTATTTT. As protein: CASSPGQGADTQYF.

About this clone itself: The same CDR3 also results from other DNA sequences found in this sample. The gene calls are TRBV6-1 and TRBJ2-1; TRBD2 matches at 7 bases. The V gene's germline CDR1 is MNHNS and CDR2 SASEGT. Trimming at V came to 1 base and at J to 4 bases, leaving 4 bases not matched to a gene. The CDR3 is made up of 15 amino acids. The CDR3 sequence: CASSEGGGRYNEQFF. The CDR3 DNA reads TGTGCCAGCAGTGAAGGGGGAGGGCGGTACAATGAGCAGTTCTTC.

This rearrangement joins TRBV10-2 to TRBJ1-2; D remains ambiguous. The germline CDR1 and CDR2 sequences are WSHSY and SAAADI. The CDR3 length is 12 residues. Trimming removed 8 bases at V and 5 bases at J, with 12 bases between. The CDR3 spells CASGTGGYGYTF. In DNA form, the CDR3 reads TGCGCCAGCGGAACGGGAGGGTATGGCTACACCTTC.

The rearrangement joins TRBV18 to TRBJ1-1; D not certain. CDR3 length equals 15 residues. Germline V gene data show CDR1 as KGHSH and CDR2 as LQKENI. The germline V and J ends were trimmed by 3 bases and 0 bases, with 11 bases remaining between them. CDR3 loop: CASSPGVKMNTEAFF. CDR3 DNA sequence: TGTGCCAGCTCACCCGGGGTGAAGATGAACACTGAAGCTTTCTTT.

This clone came up many times. The gene calls are TRBV7-8 and TRBJ2-7, with D unresolved. From germline, CDR1 is SGHVS and CDR2 FQNEAQ. Trimming removed 1 base at V and 0 bases at J, with 7 bases between. There are 14 residues in the CDR3. The CDR3 region is CASSLELNSYEQYF. CDR3 sequence (DNA): TGTGCCAGCAGCTTAGAGCTGAACTCCTACGAGCAGTACTTC.

The chain uses TRBV6-1 and TRBJ1-2; 7 bases fit TRBD1. Trimming removed 1 base from V and 4 bases from J; junction bases left unmatched: 9. Germline assignment: CDR1 MNHNS and CDR2 SASEGT. The CDR3 contains 16 residues. The CDR3: CASSEVVSGQFYGYTF. The DNA of the CDR3 is TGTGCCAGCAGTGAAGTGGTCTCGGGACAGTTCTATGGCTACACCTTC.

The rearrangement links TRBV5-6 to TRBJ1-5, with TRBD1 identical over 9 bases. The CDR3 runs 16 residues. CDR1 is SGHDT and CDR2 is YYEEEE in the germline V gene. J gave up 6 bases and V 4 bases, and 11 bases lay outside the gene matches. The CDR3 bases are TGTGCCAGCAGCCGATCCGGGACAGGGATCAGTCAGCCCCAGCATTTT. This sequence encodes CASSRSGTGISQPQHF.

J is TRBJ2-7 and V is TRBV25-1; TRBD2 agrees at 13 bases. Losses at the gene ends were 6 bases for V and 4 bases for J; bases not matched to a gene: 0. The CDR3 spans 13 residues. Germline-derived CDR1 and CDR2 are MGHDK and SYGVNS. The DNA of the CDR3 is TGTGCCAGCAGACTAGCGGGAGGGTACGAGCAGTACTTC. It yields the protein CASRLAGGYEQYF.

This chain links TRBV5-1 with TRBJ1-1, with 8 bases fitting TRBD1. The CDR3 consists of 15 residues. Germline CDR1 is SGHRS and CDR2 is YFSETQ. V lost 4 bases, J lost 3 bases, and 8 bases stayed unmatched. This chain's CDR3 is CASSPRTGMDTEAFF. The DNA of the CDR3 is TGCGCCAGCAGCCCCCGGACAGGGATGGACACTGAAGCTTTCTTT.

This chain uses TRBV5-1 with TRBJ2-7, with 7 bases lining up with TRBD2. The V segment lost 4 bases and the J segment 7 bases; nucleotides outside the gene matches: 14. CDR1 and CDR2 (germline): SGHRS, YFSETQ. This CDR3 spans 15 amino acids. Written as DNA, the CDR3 is TGCGCCAGCAGCGCATCCGGGACTACCATGGGAGAGCAGTACTTC. This sequence encodes CASSASGTTMGEQYF.

The genes are TRBV7-9 and TRBJ2-5; 7 bases are a match to TRBD1. CDR3 length: 14 amino acids. In germline, CDR1 is SEHNR, CDR2 FQNEAQ (reference sequence). J lost 2 bases, V lost 4 bases, and 4 bases had no gene match. CDR3 coding DNA: TGTGCCAGCAGCTACGGGACAGTGCAAGAGACCCAGTACTTC. Its protein product is CASSYGTVQETQYF.

J is TRBJ2-7 and V is TRBV7-8, with 8 nucleotides matching TRBD1. V shed 5 bases, J shed 8 bases, and the junction held 14 bases outside the gene matches. Germline lookup yields CDR1 SGHVS and CDR2 FQNEAQ. CDR3 length: 15 residues. The DNA of the CDR3 is TGTGCCAGCAGCCTCTCCCCGGACAGGGATTCAAAGCAGTACTTC. Translation gives CASSLSPDRDSKQYF.